Below, 4 T cell receptor beta chains from the same sample are listed, as sequenced in a study of early T cells in non-severe SARS-CoV-2 infection. TCRdb re-called the 5' RACE reads through MiXCR, storing one row per CDR3 protein. The table includes some 38,000 distinct CDR3 sequences, approximately 5.3% detected once. The sample comprised whole blood. The receptor set was obtained from an adult who was a healthcare worker with PCR-confirmed SARS-CoV-2 infection or an uninfected control (not recorded which).

This clonotype was seen at least ten times. The chain carries TRBV6-6 and TRBJ1-6; no firm D call. The V end lost 0 bases, the J end lost 5 bases, and 8 bases lay between the germline ends. This CDR3 has 15 residues. Looked up from germline, CDR1 is MNHNY and CDR2 is SVGAGI (reference sequence). In DNA, the CDR3 is TGTGCCAGCAGTTACTCGAGGGTCCATAATTCACCCCTCCACTTT. Translating gives CASSYSRVHNSPLHF.

This clonotype has more than one count but fewer than ten. The rearrangement uses TRBV7-3 and TRBJ2-3, with a possible D match to TRBD2 (6 bases). Trimming removed 4 bases at V and 4 bases at J, with 9 bases between. CDR1 is SGHTA, CDR2 FQGTGA, per germline. The length of the CDR3 is 13 residues. The CDR3 region has the DNA TGTGCCAGCAGCTCCGGGGGACCAGATACGCAGTATTTT. It encodes CASSSGGPDTQYF. Full variable domain (rest looked up from reference TRBV7-3 and TRBJ2-3): GAGVSQTPSNKVTEKGKYVELRCDPISGHTALYWYRQSLGQGPEFLIYFQGTGAADDSGLPNDRFFAVRPEGSVSTLKIQRTERGDSAVYLCASSSGGPDTQYFGPGTRLTVL.

This clonotype was seen at least ten times. V and J are TRBV18 and TRBJ1-2; D might be TRBD1 (6 bases). The germline V gene has CDR1 KGHSH and CDR2 LQKENI. V was trimmed by 3 bases and J by 3 bases, leaving 14 bases between them. The CDR3 is 15 residues long. The DNA of the CDR3 is TGTGCCAGCTCACCTCGGACAGTAAGCGACTATGGCTACACCTTC. Its protein product is CASSPRTVSDYGYTF.

The chain recombines TRBV7-2 with TRBJ2-3; 10 bases agree with TRBD2. The CDR3 is made up of 16 amino acids. V lost 4 bases to trimming and J lost 2 bases; unmatched junction nucleotides: 6. The germline V gene has CDR1 SGHTA and CDR2 FQGNSA. In DNA form, the CDR3 reads TGTGCCAGCAGCTCCCGACTAGCGGGTCACACAGATACGCAGTATTTT. It specifies CASSSRLAGHTDTQYF.